These 30 T cell receptor beta chains came from one sample sequenced in a study of T cells in Graves' hyperthyroidism and ophthalmopathy. Amplification of TCR beta CDR3 regions was performed using RNA transcripts as template. The TCR CDR3 first-round RT-PCR relied on the HTBI primer set. TCRdb reprocessed the multiplex PCR reads with MiXCR, giving one entry per CDR3 protein. The table lists roughly 570,000 distinct CDR3 sequences, roughly 50% of them singletons. Sequencing was carried out using peripheral blood or thyroid tissue (not recorded which). These receptors originate from a woman aged 18-30 years with Graves' hyperthyroidism.

The genes are TRBV7-2 and TRBJ1-2; TRBD1 matches 8 bases. The CDR3 has 14 residues. Germline-derived CDR1 and CDR2 are SGHTA and FQGNSA. With V trimmed by 5 bases and J by 4 bases, 6 bases remained unmatched. The CDR3: CASSTTGTGYGYTF. The CDR3 DNA follows: TGTGCCAGCAGCACAACGGGGACAGGCTATGGCTACACCTTC.

There are many counts of this clonotype. The chain carries TRBV10-3 and TRBJ1-3; a possible D gene is TRBD1 (5 bases). V was pared by 4 bases and J by 0 bases, with 13 bases between. CDR1 ENHRY and CDR2 SYGVKD come from the germline V gene. CDR3 length equals 16 residues. The CDR3 reads CAISGTQVSSGNTIYF. The CDR3 DNA sequence: TGTGCCATCAGTGGGACACAGGTTAGCTCTGGAAACACCATATATTTT.

This clonotype was observed a handful of times. A much more abundant neighbour one base away suggests this may be a read error. The chain joins TRBV6-2 or TRBV6-3 to TRBJ2-2; D is perhaps TRBD2 (5 bases). V was clipped by 5 bases and J by 6 bases, with 7 bases between them. The CDR3 loop spans 12 amino acids. Per the germline V gene, CDR1 is MNHEY and CDR2 is SVGEGT. CDR3: CASSERAGELFF. The DNA for the CDR3 is TGTGCCAGCAGTGAGAGGGCCGGGGAGCTGTTTTTT.

CDR3 sequence reads: CASSVRTSGRTYEQYF. The CDR3 DNA reads as TGTGCCAGCAGCGTAAGGACTAGCGGGAGAACCTACGAGCAGTACTTC. The rearrangement joins TRBV7-6 to TRBJ2-7, with 13 bases that match TRBD2. With 5 bases clipped from V and 2 bases from J, the junction kept 6 bases outside the gene matches. Germline V lookup: CDR1 SGHVS, CDR2 FNYEAQ. The CDR3 has 16 residues. The full variable domain, completed using reference TRBV7-6 and TRBJ2-7, is GAGVSQSPRYKVTKRGQDVALRCDPISGHVSLYWYRQALGQGPEFLTYFNYEAQQDKSGLPNDRFSAERPEGSISTLTIQRTEQRDSAMYRCASSVRTSGRTYEQYFGPGTRLTVT.

The CDR3 spells CASSLQGPRYEQYF. In DNA, the CDR3 is TGTGCCAGCAGCTTACAGGGACCGAGGTACGAGCAGTACTTC. The rearrangement links TRBV7-3 to TRBJ2-7; D could derive from TRBD1 or TRBD2 (5 bases each). CDR3 size: 14 residues. The V end lost 2 bases, the J end lost 4 bases, and 12 bases lay between the germline ends. Germline V lookup: CDR1 SGHTA, CDR2 FQGTGA. Looking up the rest from reference TRBV7-3 and TRBJ2-7 gives the full variable domain: GAGVSQTPSNKVTEKGKYVELRCDPISGHTALYWYRQSLGQGPEFLIYFQGTGAADDSGLPNDRFFAVRPEGSVSTLKIQRTERGDSAVYLCASSLQGPRYEQYFGPGTRLTVT.

This clonotype was detected ten times or more. CDR3 bases: TGTGCCAGCAGCCTTAGACTAGAGGGCGAGCAGTACTTC. Translation: CASSLRLEGEQYF. J is TRBJ2-7 and V is TRBV3-1, with TRBD2 as a possible D gene (6 bases). Germline V gives CDR1 LGHDT, CDR2 YNNKEL (reference sequence). Trimming took off 4 bases at V and 6 bases at J, with 13 bases between the two ends. The CDR3 has 13 amino acids.

The sample holds many counts of this clonotype. The J gene is TRBJ2-5, the V gene TRBV14; D possibly uses TRBD1 or TRBD2 (5 bases each). V was shortened by 1 base and J by 4 bases, with 13 bases between the two germline ends. Germline V gene data show CDR1 as SGHDN and CDR2 as FVKESK. The CDR3 spans 15 residues. In DNA, the CDR3 is TGTGCCAGCAGCCAAGTCCCGGGACCCGTAGAGACCCAGTACTTC. Amino acid sequence: CASSQVPGPVETQYF. The full variable domain, in which reference TRBV14 and TRBJ2-5 provide the parts outside the CDR3, is EAGVTQFPSHSVIEKGQTVTLRCDPISGHDNLYWYRRVMGKEIKFLLHFVKESKQDESGMPNNRFLAERTGGTYSTLKVQPAELEDSGVYFCASSQVPGPVETQYFGPGTRLLVL.

The genes are TRBV7-2 and TRBJ1-3; 7 nucleotides agree with TRBD1. The CDR3 contains 17 residues. Trimming cost V 5 bases and J 0 bases; bases outside gene matches: 10. Germline-derived CDR1 and CDR2 are SGHTA and FQGNSA. The CDR3 DNA sequence: TGTGCCAGCAGCCTCTCAGGGGGTCCCTACTCTGGAAACACCATATATTTT. It encodes CASSLSGGPYSGNTIYF.

This clonotype has a count of ten or more. J is TRBJ1-1 and V is TRBV6-5; 7 positions match TRBD1. The CDR3 runs to 14 residues. The ends lost 3 bases at V and 4 bases at J; junction bases unmatched: 5. CDR1 is MNHEY, CDR2 SVGAGI, per germline. CDR3 in DNA: TGTGCCAGCAGTTATGACAGGGAGGTCACTGAAGCTTTCTTT. It yields the protein CASSYDREVTEAFF.

V usage is TRBV29-1 and J usage is TRBJ2-2; 9 bases are shared with TRBD2. CDR3 size: 13 residues. Per germline, CDR1 SQVTM and CDR2 ANQGSEA. With 4 bases clipped from V and 3 bases from J, the junction kept 0 bases outside the gene matches. CDR3 in amino acids: CSVVAGDTGELFF. The CDR3 nucleotides read TGCAGCGTTGTAGCGGGAGACACCGGGGAGCTGTTTTTT.

This clonotype was seen at least ten times. The genes are TRBV7-9 and TRBJ1-1; possibly TRBD1 for D (5 bases). The V end lost 1 base, the J end lost 5 bases, and 14 bases lay between the germline ends. The CDR3 spans 15 residues. From germline, CDR1 is SEHNR and CDR2 FQNEAQ (reference sequence). The CDR3 nucleotides are TGTGCCAGCAGCTTAGGAGCCAGGGCGGAAACTGAAGCTTTCTTT. Translated: CASSLGARAETEAFF.

The genes are TRBV7-2 and TRBJ1-1; tentatively, D is TRBD1 (5 bases). Trimming left V 5 bases short and J 1 base short, with 11 bases between. Germline CDR1 is SGHTA and CDR2 is FQGNSA. The CDR3 covers 14 residues. The CDR3: CASSTTRANTEAFF. Here the CDR3 DNA reads TGTGCCAGCAGCACTACCAGGGCGAACACTGAAGCTTTCTTT.

The genes are TRBV7-2 and TRBJ2-7; D is unresolved. Germline V gives CDR1 SGHTA, CDR2 FQGNSA. The CDR3 runs 15 residues. The V end lost 5 bases, the J end lost 7 bases, and 21 bases lay between the germline ends. CDR3 sequence reads: CASSPFITQYNEQYF. CDR3 nucleotides: TGTGCCAGCAGCCCCTTCATAACGCAGTACAATGAGCAGTACTTC.

The chain combines TRBV7-2 with TRBJ2-7; D tentatively fits TRBD1 or TRBD2 (9 bases each). Looked up from germline, CDR1 is SGHTA and CDR2 is FQGNSA. The CDR3 runs 16 residues. V dropped 2 bases and J dropped 7 bases, with 21 bases sitting between them. The CDR3, as DNA: TGTGCCAGCAGCTTATCTGACAGGGGGACTAGCCGTGAGCAGTACTTC. This gives the protein CASSLSDRGTSREQYF.

The chain combines TRBV7-6 with TRBJ1-1; TRBD1 might be the D (5 bases). Trimming removed 5 bases at V and 5 bases at J, with 12 bases between. CDR1 and CDR2 from the germline V gene are SGHVS and FNYEAQ. The CDR3 spans 13 residues. Here the CDR3 DNA reads TGTGCCAGCAGCCCCGCAGGGAAAACTGAAGCTTTCTTT. It yields the protein CASSPAGKTEAFF. The full variable domain, with the rest looked up from reference TRBV7-6 and TRBJ1-1, is GAGVSQSPRYKVTKRGQDVALRCDPISGHVSLYWYRQALGQGPEFLTYFNYEAQQDKSGLPNDRFSAERPEGSISTLTIQRTEQRDSAMYRCASSPAGKTEAFFGQGTRLTVV.

This clonotype was seen only a few times. This chain links TRBV27 with TRBJ1-1, with D perhaps matching TRBD1 (5 bases). CDR1 MNHEY and CDR2 SMNVEV come from the germline V gene (reference sequence). The CDR3 consists of 14 residues. V lost 6 bases and J 7 bases, leaving 18 bases between the germline ends. The CDR3 coding sequence is TGTGCCAGCAGCCCTGATTTGGGGGGTGATGAAGCTTTCTTT. As protein: CASSPDLGGDEAFF.

This clonotype was recorded many times. The CDR3 protein is CASSLAGGNTGELFF. Written as DNA, the CDR3 is TGTGCCAGCAGCCTAGCGGGAGGGAACACCGGGGAGCTGTTTTTT. This chain joins TRBV7-3 and TRBJ2-2, with 11 bases matching TRBD2. Germline-derived CDR1 and CDR2 are SGHTA and FQGTGA. This CDR3 has 15 amino acids. Losses at the gene ends were 5 bases for V and 1 base for J; bases not matched to a gene: 0.

V and J are TRBV30 and TRBJ1-5; D remains unclear. The V gene lost 3 bases and the J gene lost 2 bases, with 8 bases spanning the gap. Germline values: CDR1 GTSNPN, CDR2 SVGIG (reference sequence). The CDR3 covers 13 residues. Written as DNA, the CDR3 is TGTGCCTGGAGCCGAGTGGGCAATCAGCCCCAGCATTTT. This translates into CAWSRVGNQPQHF. Drawing the rest from reference TRBV30 and TRBJ1-5, the complete variable domain is SQTIHQWPATLVQPVGSPLSLECTVEGTSNPNLYWYRQAAGRGLQLLFYSVGIGQISSEVPQNLSASRPQDRQFILSSKKLLLSDSGFYLCAWSRVGNQPQHFGDGTRLSIL.

Remarks on this clonotype: This could be a read error, since a much larger clone is one nucleotide away. The chain couples TRBV10-3 to TRBJ2-3; 10 positions agree with TRBD2. The CDR3 is made up of 15 amino acids. V lost 6 bases, J lost 3 bases, and 6 bases stayed unmatched. Germline V gene sequence: CDR1 ENHRY, CDR2 SYGVKD. The CDR3 region is CAIRRASGSTDTQYF. The CDR3 coding sequence is TGTGCCATCAGAAGGGCTAGCGGGAGTACAGATACGCAGTATTTT.

This clonotype has at least ten counts. The chain couples TRBV20-1 to TRBJ1-4; no definite D call. Trimming removed 0 bases at V and 1 base at J, with 9 bases between. The CDR3 contains 15 residues. Germline V lookup: CDR1 DFQATT, CDR2 SNEGSKA (reference sequence). The CDR3 sequence is CSARDLSGTNEKLFF. Here the CDR3 DNA reads TGCAGTGCTAGAGATCTGTCCGGAACTAATGAAAAACTGTTTTTT.

The chain couples TRBV7-6 to TRBJ1-5; 9 positions agree with TRBD1. The CDR3 sequence is 15 residues long. Losses at the gene ends were 4 bases for V and 6 bases for J; bases not matched to a gene: 7. In germline, CDR1 is SGHVS, CDR2 FNYEAQ. CDR3 protein: CASSSGTGKGQPQHF. CDR3 in DNA: TGTGCCAGCAGCTCTGGGACAGGGAAGGGTCAGCCCCAGCATTTT.

This clonotype was picked up many times. The chain carries TRBV19 and TRBJ1-5; D is unresolved. CDR1 and CDR2 (germline): LNHDA, SQIVND (reference sequence). Trimming pared 5 bases from V and 2 bases from J, leaving 13 bases between. The CDR3 spans 15 residues. This CDR3 reads CASSPTLVGNQPQHF. CDR3 DNA: TGTGCCAGTAGTCCCACTCTTGTCGGCAATCAGCCCCAGCATTTT.

This clonotype was seen at least ten times. The CDR3 bases are TGTGCCAGCAGCCAGAACCACCGGGGCTACACCTTC. The encoded protein is CASSQNHRGYTF. The V gene is TRBV7-8, the J gene TRBJ1-2; D not resolved. The V gene's germline CDR1 is SGHVS and CDR2 FQNEAQ. The CDR3 is 12 amino acids. V was pared by 5 bases and J by 8 bases, with 12 bases between. The variable domain in full, with the rest retrieved from reference TRBV7-8 and TRBJ1-2, is GAGVSQSPRYKVAKRGQDVALRCDPISGHVSLFWYQQALGQGPEFLTYFQNEAQLDKSGLPSDRFFAERPEGSVSTLKIQRTQQEDSAVYLCASSQNHRGYTFGSGTRLTVV.

DNA of the CDR3: TGTGCCAGCAGTCTAGCGGAGGCCGAGTATGGCTACACCTTC. The encoded protein is CASSLAEAEYGYTF. V usage is TRBV2 and J usage is TRBJ1-2; D uncertain. Trimming shortened V by 5 bases and J by 5 bases, and 15 bases separated the two germline ends. The CDR3 is 14 residues long. In germline, CDR1 is SNHLY, CDR2 FYNNEI.

This clonotype appeared many times. The chain links TRBV29-1 to TRBJ2-7; 14 bases match TRBD2. Trimming took 4 bases from V and 6 from J; bases not matched to a gene: 8. The CDR3 totals 15 residues. Germline lookup yields CDR1 SQVTM and CDR2 ANQGSEA. The CDR3 DNA is TGCAGCGTTGGAGGGGCCGGACTAGCGGGAGGCGAGCAGTACTTC. Protein sequence: CSVGGAGLAGGEQYF.

This sequence joins TRBV2 and TRBJ2-3, with TRBD2 matching 7 bases. This CDR3 spans 12 amino acids. Trimming removed 8 bases from V and 2 bases from J; junction bases left unmatched: 1. CDR1 and CDR2 (germline): SNHLY, FYNNEI. CDR3 in DNA: TGTGCCAGCGGGGACTACACAGATACGCAGTATTTT. It specifies CASGDYTDTQYF.

This clonotype was detected once. The V and J genes are TRBV24-1 and TRBJ1-2, with 9 nucleotides matching TRBD1. The V gene's germline CDR1 is KGHDR and CDR2 SFDVKD. The CDR3 is 12 amino acids. J gave up 7 bases and V 9 bases, and 5 bases lay outside the gene matches. CDR3 loop: CATSTGGGGYTF. CDR3 nucleotide sequence: TGTGCCACCTCGACAGGGGGGGGTGGCTACACCTTC.

This clonotype was counted at least ten times. The CDR3 DNA is TGCAGCGTTGAAGATCTGAATATAGACTATGGCTACACCTTC. This translates into CSVEDLNIDYGYTF. The chain uses TRBV29-1 and TRBJ1-2; D remains unclear. V shed 0 bases and J shed 3 bases, with 11 bases lying between them. This CDR3 comprises 14 residues. Germline V lookup: CDR1 SQVTM, CDR2 ANQGSEA.

This clonotype was seen many times. J is TRBJ2-7 and V is TRBV5-5, with 7 bases fitting TRBD2. This CDR3 is built from 15 residues. Unmatched junction bases numbered 7, after V lost 0 bases and J lost 4 bases. Looked up from germline, CDR1 is SGHKS and CDR2 is YYEKEE (reference sequence). CDR3 sequence: CASSLGLGGGYEQYF. The DNA of the CDR3 is TGTGCCAGCAGCTTGGGCCTCGGGGGAGGGTACGAGCAGTACTTC.

The V and J genes are TRBV14 and TRBJ2-1; 10 bases line up with TRBD1. This CDR3 is built from 19 residues. The J segment lost 7 bases and the V segment lost 4 bases, leaving 19 bases of the junction unmatched. The germline CDR1 and CDR2 sequences are SGHDN and FVKESK. CDR3 amino acids: CASSLLPSLRTGGWNEQFF. As DNA, the CDR3 is TGTGCCAGCAGCCTTCTTCCTTCCCTTAGGACAGGGGGGTGGAATGAGCAGTTCTTC.